This T cell receptor beta chain emerged from a study of cytomegalovirus exposure and HLA in healthy donors. The PCR was carried out with 60 Vbeta primers and 13 Jbeta primers. Sequencing was performed with immunoSEQ multiplex PCR; in TCRdb, only in-frame clones are kept and a portion is missing. Here the sample table reports about 200,000 clones. CDR1 and CDR2 (germline): SGHDT, YYEEEE. The CDR3 is 13 amino acids. Details on this clone: What it recognizes is unknown.

General study findings and limits: A highly shared variant cluster was judged a likely technical artifact.

The source of this sequence is a girl aged 2-15 years in good health and CMV-seropositive. J is TRBJ2-5 and V is TRBV5-6; no clear D. The assigned J gene may be wrong: the sequence end matches TRBJ2-7 better. The sample taken for sequencing was PBMCs. The CDR3 is CASSLGARNEQYF. The CDR3 DNA reads as TGTGCCAGCAGCTTGGGGGCAAGGAACGAGCAGTACTTC.